The clone carrying this T cell receptor (beta chain) came up many times. The V gene end was trimmed by 3 bases and the J gene end by 6 bases; junction bases not matched to a gene: 1. This CDR3 has 13 residues. This specimen belongs to a study of identical twins. Template switching supplied a universal primer site; unique molecular identifiers were carried on the cDNA. MiXCR was run by TCRdb on the 5' RACE reads, yielding one entry per CDR3 protein. The table shows about 690,000 distinct CDR3 sequences, with around 5.7% occurring only once. This receptor was identified in a man aged 18 to 30 in good health. Source material: naive T cells sorted from blood. This rearrangement joins TRBV12-3 or TRBV12-4 to TRBJ2-1; 8 positions agree with TRBD2. CDR3 in DNA: TGTGCCAGCAGTTTGCGGGGGGCCAATGAGCAGTTCTTC. Amino acids: CASSLRGANEQFF.